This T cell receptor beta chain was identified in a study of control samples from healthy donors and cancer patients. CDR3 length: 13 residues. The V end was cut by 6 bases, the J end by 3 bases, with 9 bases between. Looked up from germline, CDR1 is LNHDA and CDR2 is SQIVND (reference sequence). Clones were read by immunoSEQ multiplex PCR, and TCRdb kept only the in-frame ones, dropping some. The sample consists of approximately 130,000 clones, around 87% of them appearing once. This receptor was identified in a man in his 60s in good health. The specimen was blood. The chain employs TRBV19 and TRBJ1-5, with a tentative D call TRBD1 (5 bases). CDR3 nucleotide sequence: TGTGCCAGTAGCGAGGGACCCAATCAGCCCCAGCATTTT. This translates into CASSEGPNQPQHF. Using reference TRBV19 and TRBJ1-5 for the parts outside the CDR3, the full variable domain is DGGITQSPKYLFRKEGQNVTLSCEQNLNHDAMYWYRQDPGQGLRLIYYSQIVNDFQKGDIAEGYSVSREKKESFPLTVTSAQKNPTAFYLCASSEGPNQPQHFGDGTRLSIL.